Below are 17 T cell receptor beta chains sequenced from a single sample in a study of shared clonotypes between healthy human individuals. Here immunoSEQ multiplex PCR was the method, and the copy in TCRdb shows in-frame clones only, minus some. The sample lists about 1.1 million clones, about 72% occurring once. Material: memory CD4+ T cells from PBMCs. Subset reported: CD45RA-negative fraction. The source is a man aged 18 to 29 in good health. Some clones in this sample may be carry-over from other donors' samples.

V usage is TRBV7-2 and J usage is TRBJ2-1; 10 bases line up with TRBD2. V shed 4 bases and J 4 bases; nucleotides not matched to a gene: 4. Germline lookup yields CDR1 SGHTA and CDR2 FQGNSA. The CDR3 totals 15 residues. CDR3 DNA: TGTGCCAGCAGCTCAGCGGGAGGGGGATACAATGAGCAGTTCTTC. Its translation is CASSSAGGGYNEQFF.

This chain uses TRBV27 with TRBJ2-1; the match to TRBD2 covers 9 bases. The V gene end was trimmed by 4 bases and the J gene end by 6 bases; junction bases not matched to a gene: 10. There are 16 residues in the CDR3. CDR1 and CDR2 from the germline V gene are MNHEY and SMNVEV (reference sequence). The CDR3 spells CASSSPGSGSFNEQFF. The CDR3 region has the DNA TGTGCCAGCAGTTCCCCGGGTAGCGGGAGTTTCAATGAGCAGTTCTTC.

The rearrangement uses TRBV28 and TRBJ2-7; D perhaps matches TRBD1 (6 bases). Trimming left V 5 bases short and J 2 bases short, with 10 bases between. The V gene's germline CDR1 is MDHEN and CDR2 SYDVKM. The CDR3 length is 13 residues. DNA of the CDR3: TGTGCCAGCAGTACAGACAGGACCTACGAGCAGTACTTC. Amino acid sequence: CASSTDRTYEQYF.

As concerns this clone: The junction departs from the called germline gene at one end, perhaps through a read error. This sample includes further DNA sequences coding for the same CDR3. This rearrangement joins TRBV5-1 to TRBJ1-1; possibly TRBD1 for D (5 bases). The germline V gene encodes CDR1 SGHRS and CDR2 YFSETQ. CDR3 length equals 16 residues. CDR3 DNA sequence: TGCGCCAGCAGCTTGGGGACAACCACAATGAACACTGAGGCTTTCTTT. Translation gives CASSLGTTTMNTEAFF.

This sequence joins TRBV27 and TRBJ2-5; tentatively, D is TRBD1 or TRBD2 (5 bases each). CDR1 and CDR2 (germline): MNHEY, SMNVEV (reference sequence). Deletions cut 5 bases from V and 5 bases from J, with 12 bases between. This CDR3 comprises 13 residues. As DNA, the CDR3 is TGTGCCAGCAGTCCCTCATGGGGGGAGACCCAGTACTTC. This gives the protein CASSPSWGETQYF.

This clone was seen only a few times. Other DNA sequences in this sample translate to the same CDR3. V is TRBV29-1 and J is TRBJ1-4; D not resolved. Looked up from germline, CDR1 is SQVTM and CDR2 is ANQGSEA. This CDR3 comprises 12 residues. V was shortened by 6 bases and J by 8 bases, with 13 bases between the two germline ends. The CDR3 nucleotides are TGCAGCGTCGGAAGGGCGGGAGAAAAACTGTTTTTT. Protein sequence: CSVGRAGEKLFF.

CDR3: CASSLFSGGGSETQYF. In nucleotides, the CDR3 is TGTGCCAGCAGCTTATTTAGTGGAGGAGGGAGCGAGACCCAGTACTTC. This chain joins TRBV11-2 and TRBJ2-5; TRBD2 is a possible D gene (6 bases). Between the trimmed V and J ends, which lost 2 bases and 5 bases, there was a span of 18 bases. In germline, CDR1 is SGHAT, CDR2 FQNNGV. The CDR3 consists of 16 residues.

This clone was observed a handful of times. The CDR3 loop is CASSIGGRFNTEAFF. Here the CDR3 DNA reads TGTGCCAGTAGTATAGGGGGCCGGTTCAACACTGAAGCTTTCTTT. The chain has TRBV19 and TRBJ1-1; a weak D match, TRBD1 (5 bases). The CDR3 has 15 amino acids. Between the trimmed V and J ends, which lost 1 base and 2 bases, there was a span of 11 bases. Germline CDR1 LNHDA, CDR2 SQIVND (reference sequence).

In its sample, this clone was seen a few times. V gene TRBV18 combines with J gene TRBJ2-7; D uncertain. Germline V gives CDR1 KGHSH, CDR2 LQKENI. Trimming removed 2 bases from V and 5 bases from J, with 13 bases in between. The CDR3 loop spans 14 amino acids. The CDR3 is CASSPSIEFDEQYF. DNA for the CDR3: TGTGCCAGCTCACCAAGTATCGAATTTGACGAGCAGTACTTC.

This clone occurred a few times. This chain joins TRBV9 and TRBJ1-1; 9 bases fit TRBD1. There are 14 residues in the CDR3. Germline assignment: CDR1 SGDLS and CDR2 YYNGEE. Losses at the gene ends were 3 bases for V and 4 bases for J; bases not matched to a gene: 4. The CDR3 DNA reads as TGTGCCAGCAGCGGACTGGACAGGGGCACTGAAGCTTTCTTT. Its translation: CASSGLDRGTEAFF. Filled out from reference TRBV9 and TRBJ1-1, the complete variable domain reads DSGVTQTPKHLITATGQRVTLRCSPRSGDLSVYWYQQSLDQGLQFLIQYYNGEERAKGNILERFSAQQFPDLHSELNLSSLELGDSALYFCASSGLDRGTEAFFGQGTRLTVV.

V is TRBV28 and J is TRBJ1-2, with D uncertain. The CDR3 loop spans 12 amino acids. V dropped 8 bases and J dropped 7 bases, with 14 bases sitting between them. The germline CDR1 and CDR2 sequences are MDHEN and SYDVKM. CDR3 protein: CASGLGRTGYTF. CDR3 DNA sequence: TGTGCCAGCGGCCTAGGACGGACTGGCTACACCTTC.

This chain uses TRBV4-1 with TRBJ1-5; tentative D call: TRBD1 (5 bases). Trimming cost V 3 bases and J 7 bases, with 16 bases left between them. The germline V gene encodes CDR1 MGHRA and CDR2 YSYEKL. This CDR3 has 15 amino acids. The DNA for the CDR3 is TGCGCCAGCAGCCACGGGTTCGGGGCGGAGCAGCCCCAGCATTTT. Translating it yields CASSHGFGAEQPQHF.

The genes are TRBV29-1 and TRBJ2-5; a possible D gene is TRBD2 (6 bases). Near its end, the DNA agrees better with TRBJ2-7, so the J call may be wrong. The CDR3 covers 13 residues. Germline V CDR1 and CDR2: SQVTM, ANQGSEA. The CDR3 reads CSVEALGGGEQYF. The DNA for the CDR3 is TGCAGCGTTGAAGCACTGGGGGGAGGCGAGCAGTACTTC.

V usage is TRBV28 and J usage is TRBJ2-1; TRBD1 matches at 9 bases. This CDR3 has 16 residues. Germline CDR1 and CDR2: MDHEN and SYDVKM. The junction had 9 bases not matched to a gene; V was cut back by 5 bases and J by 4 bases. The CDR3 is CASSLQGQGGYNEQFF. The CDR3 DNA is TGTGCCAGCAGTCTCCAGGGACAGGGCGGATACAATGAGCAGTTCTTC. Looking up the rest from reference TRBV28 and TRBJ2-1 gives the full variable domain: DVKVTQSSRYLVKRTGEKVFLECVQDMDHENMFWYRQDPGLGLRLIYFSYDVKMKEKGDIPEGYSVSREKKERFSLILESASTNQTSMYLCASSLQGQGGYNEQFFGPGTRLTVL.

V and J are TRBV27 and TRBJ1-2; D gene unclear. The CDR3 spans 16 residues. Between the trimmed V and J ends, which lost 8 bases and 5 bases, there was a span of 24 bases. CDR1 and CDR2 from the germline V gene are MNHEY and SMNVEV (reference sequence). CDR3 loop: CASGLHQTAEQYGYTF. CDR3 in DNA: TGTGCCAGCGGATTACACCAAACAGCAGAACAGTATGGCTACACCTTC.

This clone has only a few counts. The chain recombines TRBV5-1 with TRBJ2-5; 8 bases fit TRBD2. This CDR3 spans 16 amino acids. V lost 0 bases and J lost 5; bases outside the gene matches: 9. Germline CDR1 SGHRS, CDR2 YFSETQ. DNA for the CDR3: TGCGCCAGCAGCTTGGAATTAGCGGGACCGGGGGAGACCCAGTACTTC. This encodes CASSLELAGPGETQYF.

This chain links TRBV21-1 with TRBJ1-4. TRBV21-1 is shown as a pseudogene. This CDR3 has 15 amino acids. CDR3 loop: CASSRPWGANEKLFF. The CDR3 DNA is TGTGCCAGCAGCCGCCCCTGGGGGGCTAATGAAAAACTGTTTTTT.